This record covers a single T cell receptor beta chain. The sample belongs to a study of blood T cell repertoires in COVID-19. Looking at the study overall: T cells, B-cell-depleted T cells, or PBMCs supplied cDNA or gDNA.

In the authors' workflow: Counts of nucleated cells, estimated from reference gene primer amplification, were obtained. Assay: immunoSEQ multiplex PCR; the TCRdb copy retains only in-frame clones and omits some. That table supplies the V and J calls and clone size; D and trimming were determined from the DNA. The data contain 78,000 or so clones, almost 85% of them singletons. The V gene's germline CDR1 is SNHLY and CDR2 FYNNEI. The CDR3 spans 12 residues. Trimming cost V 8 bases and J 4 bases; bases outside gene matches: 3. This sequence was found in a man of 80 years or more with acute or convalescent COVID-19. V usage is TRBV2 and J usage is TRBJ1-1, with 8 bases lining up with TRBD1. The sample was peripheral blood. CDR3 DNA: TGTGCCAGCCTACAGGGGGTCACTGAAGCTTTCTTT. It yields the protein CASLQGVTEAFF.